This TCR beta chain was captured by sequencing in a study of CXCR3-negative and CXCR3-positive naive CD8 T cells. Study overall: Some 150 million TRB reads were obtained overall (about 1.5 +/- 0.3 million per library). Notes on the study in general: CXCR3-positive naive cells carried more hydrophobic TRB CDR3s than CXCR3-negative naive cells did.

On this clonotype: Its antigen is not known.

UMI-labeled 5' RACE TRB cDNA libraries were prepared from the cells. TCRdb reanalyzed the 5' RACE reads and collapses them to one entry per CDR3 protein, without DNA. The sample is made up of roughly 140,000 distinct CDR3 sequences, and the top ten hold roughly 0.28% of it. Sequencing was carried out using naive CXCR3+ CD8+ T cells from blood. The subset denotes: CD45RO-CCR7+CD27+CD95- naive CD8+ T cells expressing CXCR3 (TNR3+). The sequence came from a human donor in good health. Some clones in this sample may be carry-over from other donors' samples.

This CDR3 reads CASSFVDRGYDEQFF. The chain carries TRBV5-1 and TRBJ2-1; the TCRdb D gene call, TRBD1, has no DNA to confirm it. Germline V CDR1 and CDR2: SGHRS, YFSETQ. CDR3 length: 15 amino acids.